Sequencing of this T cell receptor (beta chain) was carried out in a study of T cell repertoires in cytomegalovirus infection. Study information: Alongside well-studied HLA-B-restricted CMV epitopes, recently identified HLA-C-restricted CMV epitopes were also used. Evidence of both CMV infection and a matching HLA type came from public TCR beta signatures.

Study-wide results and limits: CMV-specific TCR beta clonotypes restricted by HLA-C were the ones dominating the ex vivo response. The cumulative frequency of public TCR beta families identified carriers of CMV plus the relevant HLA.

TCRdb reprocessed the reads with MiXCR, giving one entry per CDR3 protein. The sample yields roughly 860,000 distinct CDR3 sequences, about 31% seen once. As regards this clonotype: What it binds is unknown.

The V end was cut by 8 bases, the J end by 8 bases, with 10 bases between. CDR1 is LNHDA and CDR2 is SQIVND in the germline V gene (reference sequence). CDR3 size: 11 residues. The chain uses TRBV19 and TRBJ1-3; D remains ambiguous. This sequence originates from a human donor in good health (CMV status not recorded). Some clones in this sample may be carry-over from other donors' samples. The sample in question was cultured CD8+ T cells from PBMCs, obtained from culture after CMV antigen stimulation. DNA of the CDR3: TGTGCCAGTGGAATCCGTGACACCATATATTTT. Amino acid sequence: CASGIRDTIYF.